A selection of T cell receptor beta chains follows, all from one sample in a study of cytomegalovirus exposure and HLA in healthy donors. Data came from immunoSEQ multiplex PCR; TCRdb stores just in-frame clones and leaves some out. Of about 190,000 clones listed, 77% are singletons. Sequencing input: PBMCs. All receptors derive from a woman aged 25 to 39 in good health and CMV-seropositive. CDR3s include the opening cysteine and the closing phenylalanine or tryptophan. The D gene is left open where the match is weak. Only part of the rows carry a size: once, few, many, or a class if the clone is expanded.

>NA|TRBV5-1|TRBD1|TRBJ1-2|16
CASSVQSGTGGYGYTF
TGCGCCAGCAGCGTACAATCCGGGACAGGGGGCTATGGCTACACCTTC
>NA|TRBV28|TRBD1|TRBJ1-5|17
CASSRGQGLKGNQPQHF
TGTGCCAGCAGTCGGGGACAGGGCTTGAAGGGCAATCAGCCCCAGCATTTT
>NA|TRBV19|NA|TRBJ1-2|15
CASIDGGLANYGYTF
TGTGCCAGTATCGATGGCGGGTTGGCTAACTATGGCTACACCTTC
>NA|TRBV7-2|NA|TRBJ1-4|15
CASSLAGPPDEKLFF
TGTGCCAGCAGCTTAGCTGGCCCCCCCGATGAAAAACTGTTTTTT
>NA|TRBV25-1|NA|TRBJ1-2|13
CASQKAGAYGYTF
TGTGCCAGCCAAAAGGCAGGGGCCTATGGCTACACCTTC
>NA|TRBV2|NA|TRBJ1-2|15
CASSEARGFQAGYTF
TGTGCCAGCAGTGAAGCGCGGGGGTTCCAAGCTGGCTACACCTTC
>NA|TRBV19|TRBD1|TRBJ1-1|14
CASSRQGLNTEAFF
TGTGCCAGTAGTCGACAGGGCCTGAACACTGAAGCTTTCTTT
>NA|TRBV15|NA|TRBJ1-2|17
CATSRPRGTGGLYGYTF
TGTGCCACCAGCAGACCGCGGGGGACCGGGGGACTATATGGCTACACCTTC
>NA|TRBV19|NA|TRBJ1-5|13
CASKGESNQPQHF
TGTGCCAGTAAGGGGGAAAGCAATCAGCCCCAGCATTTT
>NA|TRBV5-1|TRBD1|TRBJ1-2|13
CASSPGQGADYTF
TGCGCCAGCAGCCCAGGACAGGGGGCAGACTACACCTTC
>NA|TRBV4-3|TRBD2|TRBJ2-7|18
CASSPNGLAGGSPYEQYF
TGCGCCAGCAGCCCTAACGGGCTAGCGGGAGGGTCCCCTTACGAGCAGTACTTC
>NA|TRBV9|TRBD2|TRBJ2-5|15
CASSARSSGGETQYF
TGTGCCAGCAGCGCCCGTTCTAGCGGAGGAGAGACCCAGTACTTC
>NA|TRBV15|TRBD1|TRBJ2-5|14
CATSSPGTEETQYF
TGTGCCACCAGCAGCCCGGGGACAGAGGAGACCCAGTACTTC
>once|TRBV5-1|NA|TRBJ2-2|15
CASSWDGGDTGELFF
TGCGCCAGCAGCTGGGACGGGGGAGACACCGGGGAGCTGTTTTTT
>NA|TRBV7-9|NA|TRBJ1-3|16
CASSSRGGDFGNTIYF
TGTGCCAGCAGCTCACGAGGCGGTGACTTTGGAAACACCATATATTTT
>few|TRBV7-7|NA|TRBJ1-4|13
CASSRQGGEKLFF
TGTGCTAGCAGCCGTCAGGGAGGTGAAAAACTGTTTTTT
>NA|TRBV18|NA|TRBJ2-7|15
CASSPKPQGAYEQYF
TGTGCCAGCTCACCAAAGCCACAGGGAGCCTACGAGCAGTACTTC
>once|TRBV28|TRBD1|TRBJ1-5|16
CASRRSTGGWSQPQHF
TGTGCCAGCCGAAGGAGCACAGGGGGCTGGAGTCAGCCCCAGCATTTT
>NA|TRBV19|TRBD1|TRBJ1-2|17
CASSGTGGADSNYGYTF
TGTGCCAGTAGTGGGACAGGGGGCGCCGACTCTAACTATGGCTACACCTTC
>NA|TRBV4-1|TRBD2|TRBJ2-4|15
CASSPIPGLQNIQYF
TGCGCCAGCAGCCCAATTCCGGGACTACAGAACATTCAGTACTTC
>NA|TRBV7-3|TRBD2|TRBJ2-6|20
CASSSRTSGRVRTGANVLTF
TGTGCCAGCAGCTCCCGGACTAGCGGGAGGGTCCGAACTGGGGCCAACGTCCTGACTTTC
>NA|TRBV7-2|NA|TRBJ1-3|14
CASSRESVGNTIYF
TGTGCCAGCAGCCGAGAAAGCGTTGGAAACACCATATATTTT